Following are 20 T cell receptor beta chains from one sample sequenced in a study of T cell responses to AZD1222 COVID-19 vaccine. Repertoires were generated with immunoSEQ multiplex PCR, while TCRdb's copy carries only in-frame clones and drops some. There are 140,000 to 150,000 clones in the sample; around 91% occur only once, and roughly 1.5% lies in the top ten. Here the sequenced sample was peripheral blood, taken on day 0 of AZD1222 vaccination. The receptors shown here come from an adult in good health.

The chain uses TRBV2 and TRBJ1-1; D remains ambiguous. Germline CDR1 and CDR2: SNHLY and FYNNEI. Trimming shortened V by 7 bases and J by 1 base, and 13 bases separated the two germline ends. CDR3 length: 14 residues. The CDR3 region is CASNRWAGNTEAFF. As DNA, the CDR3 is TGTGCCAGCAATCGATGGGCAGGGAACACTGAAGCTTTCTTT.

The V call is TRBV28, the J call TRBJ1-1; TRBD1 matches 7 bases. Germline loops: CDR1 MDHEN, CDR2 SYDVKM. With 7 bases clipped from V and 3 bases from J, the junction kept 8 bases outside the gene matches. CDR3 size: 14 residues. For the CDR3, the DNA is TGTGCCAGCACCTACGACAGGGATCACACTGAAGCTTTCTTT. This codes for CASTYDRDHTEAFF.

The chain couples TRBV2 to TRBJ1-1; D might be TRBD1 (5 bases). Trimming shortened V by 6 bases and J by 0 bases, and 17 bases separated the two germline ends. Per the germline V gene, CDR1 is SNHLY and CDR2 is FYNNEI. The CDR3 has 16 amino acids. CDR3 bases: TGTGCCAGCAGGTTCCCCACCGGGGGACTGAACACTGAAGCTTTCTTT. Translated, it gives CASRFPTGGLNTEAFF.

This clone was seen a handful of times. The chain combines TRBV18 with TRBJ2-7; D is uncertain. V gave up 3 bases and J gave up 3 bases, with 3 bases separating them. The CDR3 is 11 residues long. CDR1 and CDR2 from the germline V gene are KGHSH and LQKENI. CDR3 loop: CASSPNYEQYF. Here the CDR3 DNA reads TGTGCCAGCTCACCTAACTACGAGCAGTACTTC. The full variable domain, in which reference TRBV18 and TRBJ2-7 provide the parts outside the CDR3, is NAGVMQNPRHLVRRRGQEARLRCSPMKGHSHVYWYRQLPEEGLKFMVYLQKENIIDESGMPKERFSAEFPKEGPSILRIQQVVRGDSAAYFCASSPNYEQYFGPGTRLTVT.

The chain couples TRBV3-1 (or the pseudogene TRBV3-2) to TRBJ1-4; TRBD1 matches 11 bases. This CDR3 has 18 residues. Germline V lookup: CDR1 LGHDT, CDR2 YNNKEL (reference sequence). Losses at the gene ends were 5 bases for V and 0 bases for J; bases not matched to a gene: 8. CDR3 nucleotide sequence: TGTGCCAGCAGCGCTGGGACAGGGGGATATCCAACTAATGAAAAACTGTTTTTT. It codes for CASSAGTGGYPTNEKLFF.

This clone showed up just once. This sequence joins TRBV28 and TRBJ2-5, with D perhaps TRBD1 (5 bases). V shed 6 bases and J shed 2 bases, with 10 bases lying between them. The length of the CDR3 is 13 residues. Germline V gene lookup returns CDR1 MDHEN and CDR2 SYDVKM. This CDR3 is CASRGPAQETQYF. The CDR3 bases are TGTGCCAGCAGGGGGCCCGCTCAAGAGACCCAGTACTTC.

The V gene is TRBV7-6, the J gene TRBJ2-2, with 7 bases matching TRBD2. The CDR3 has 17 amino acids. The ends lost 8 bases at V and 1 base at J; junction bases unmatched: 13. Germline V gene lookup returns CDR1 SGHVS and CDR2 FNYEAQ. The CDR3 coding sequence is TGTGCCAGCGCTCATAGTAATTGGGAGGGGAACACCGGGGAGCTGTTTTTT. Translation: CASAHSNWEGNTGELFF.

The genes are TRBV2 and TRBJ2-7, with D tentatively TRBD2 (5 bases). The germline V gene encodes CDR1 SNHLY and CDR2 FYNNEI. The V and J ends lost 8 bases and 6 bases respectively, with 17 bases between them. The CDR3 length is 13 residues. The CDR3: CASRPTAAAEQYF. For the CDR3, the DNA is TGTGCCAGCCGCCCTACAGCGGCCGCCGAGCAGTACTTC.

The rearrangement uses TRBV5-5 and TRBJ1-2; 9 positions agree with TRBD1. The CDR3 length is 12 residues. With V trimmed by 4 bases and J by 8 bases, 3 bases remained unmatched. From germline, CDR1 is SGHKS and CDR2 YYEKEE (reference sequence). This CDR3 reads CASSRDREGYTF. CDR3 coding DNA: TGTGCCAGCAGCCGGGACAGGGAAGGCTACACCTTC.

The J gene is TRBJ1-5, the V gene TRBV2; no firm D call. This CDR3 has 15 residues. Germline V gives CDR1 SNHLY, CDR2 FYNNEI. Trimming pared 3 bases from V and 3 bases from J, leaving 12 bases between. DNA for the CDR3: TGTGCCAGCAGTGAGGCTAGTCTCAACAATCAGCCCCAGCATTTT. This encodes CASSEASLNNQPQHF.

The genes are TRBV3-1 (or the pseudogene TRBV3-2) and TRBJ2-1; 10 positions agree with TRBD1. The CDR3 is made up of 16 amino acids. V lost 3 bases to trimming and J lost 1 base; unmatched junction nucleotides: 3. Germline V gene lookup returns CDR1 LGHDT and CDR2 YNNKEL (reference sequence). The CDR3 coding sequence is TGTGCCAGCAGCCACCGACAGGGGGCTTCCTACAATGAGCAGTTCTTC. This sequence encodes CASSHRQGASYNEQFF.

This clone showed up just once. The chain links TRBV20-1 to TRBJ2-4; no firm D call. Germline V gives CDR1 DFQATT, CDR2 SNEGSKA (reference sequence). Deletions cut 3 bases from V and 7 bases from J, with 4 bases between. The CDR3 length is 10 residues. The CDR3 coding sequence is TGCAGTGCTAGTGGGAACATTCAGTACTTC. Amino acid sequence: CSASGNIQYF.

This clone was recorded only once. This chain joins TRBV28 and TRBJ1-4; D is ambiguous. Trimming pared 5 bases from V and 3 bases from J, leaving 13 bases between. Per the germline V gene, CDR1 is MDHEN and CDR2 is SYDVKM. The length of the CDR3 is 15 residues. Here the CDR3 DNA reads TGTGCCAGCAGTGCCACAGAACTACCTAATGAAAAACTGTTTTTT. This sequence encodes CASSATELPNEKLFF.

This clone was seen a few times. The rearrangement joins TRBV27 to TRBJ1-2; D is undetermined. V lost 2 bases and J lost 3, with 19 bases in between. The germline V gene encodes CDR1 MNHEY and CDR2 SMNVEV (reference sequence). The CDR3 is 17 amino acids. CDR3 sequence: CASSLEFTTAPDYGYTF. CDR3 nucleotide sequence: TGTGCCAGCAGTTTAGAGTTTACGACCGCACCAGACTATGGCTACACCTTC.

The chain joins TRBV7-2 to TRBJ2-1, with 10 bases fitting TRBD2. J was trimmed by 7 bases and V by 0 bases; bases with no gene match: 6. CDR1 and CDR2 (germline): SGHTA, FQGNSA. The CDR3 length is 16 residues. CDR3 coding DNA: TGTGCCAGCAGCTTAGCCCGAGCGGGAGGGTGGAATGAGCAGTTCTTC. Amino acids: CASSLARAGGWNEQFF.

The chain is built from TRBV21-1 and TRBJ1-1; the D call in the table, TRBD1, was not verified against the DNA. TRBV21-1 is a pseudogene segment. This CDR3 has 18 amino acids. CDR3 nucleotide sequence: TGTGCCAGCGGATTAAGGGACAGGGGAAAAGAGTGGGGCACTGAAGCTTTCTTT. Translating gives CASGLRDRGKEWGTEAFF.

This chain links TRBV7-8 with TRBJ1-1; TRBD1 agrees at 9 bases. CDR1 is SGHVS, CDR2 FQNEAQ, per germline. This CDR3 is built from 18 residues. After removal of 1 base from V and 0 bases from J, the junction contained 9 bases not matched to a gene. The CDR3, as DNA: TGTGCCAGCAGCTTAGTAGGACAGGGGTTATTGATGAACACTGAAGCTTTCTTT. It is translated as CASSLVGQGLLMNTEAFF. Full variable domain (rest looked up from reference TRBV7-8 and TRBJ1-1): GAGVSQSPRYKVAKRGQDVALRCDPISGHVSLFWYQQALGQGPEFLTYFQNEAQLDKSGLPSDRFFAERPEGSVSTLKIQRTQQEDSAVYLCASSLVGQGLLMNTEAFFGQGTRLTVV.

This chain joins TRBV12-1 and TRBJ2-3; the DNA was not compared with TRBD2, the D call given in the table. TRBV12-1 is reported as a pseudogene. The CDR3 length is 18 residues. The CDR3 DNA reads TGTGCCAGCAGCTTCGGACCGCCGTGGGGCGGGAGGATTGATACGCAGTATTTT. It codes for CASSFGPPWGGRIDTQYF.

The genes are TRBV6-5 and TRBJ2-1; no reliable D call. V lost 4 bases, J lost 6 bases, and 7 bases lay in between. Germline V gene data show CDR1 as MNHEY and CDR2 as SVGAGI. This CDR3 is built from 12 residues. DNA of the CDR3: TGTGCCAGCAGTTTCGAAGGCAATGAGCAGTTCTTC. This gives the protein CASSFEGNEQFF.

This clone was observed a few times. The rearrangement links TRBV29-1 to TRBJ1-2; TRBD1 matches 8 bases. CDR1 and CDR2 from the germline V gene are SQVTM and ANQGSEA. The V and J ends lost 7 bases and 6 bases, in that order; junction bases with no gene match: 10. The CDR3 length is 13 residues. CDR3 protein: CSAGTGRVDGYTF. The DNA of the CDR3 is TGCAGCGCCGGGACAGGAAGGGTCGATGGCTACACCTTC.